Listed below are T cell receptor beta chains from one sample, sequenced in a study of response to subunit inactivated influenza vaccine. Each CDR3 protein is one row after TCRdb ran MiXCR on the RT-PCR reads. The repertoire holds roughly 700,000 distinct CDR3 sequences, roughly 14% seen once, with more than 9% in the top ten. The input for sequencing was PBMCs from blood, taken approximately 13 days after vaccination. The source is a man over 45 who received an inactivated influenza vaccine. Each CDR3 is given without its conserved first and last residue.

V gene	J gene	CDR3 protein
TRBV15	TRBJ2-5	ATSRDSKTQY
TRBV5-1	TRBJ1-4	ASSSRGYGTTNEKLF
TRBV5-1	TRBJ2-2	ASIMVAGDTGELF
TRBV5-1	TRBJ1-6	ASSLERTGSSYNSPLH
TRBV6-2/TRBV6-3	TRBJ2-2	ATTPIAGEKNTGELF
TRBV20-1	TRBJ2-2	SARDIRAGGNTGELF
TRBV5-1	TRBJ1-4	ASSLAGTGANEKLF
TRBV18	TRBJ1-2	ASSPAFGQPYT
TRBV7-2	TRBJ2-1	ASSTGLAGNNEQF
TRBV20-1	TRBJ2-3	SGMTGAADTQY
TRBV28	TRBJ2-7	ASSPPDREVYEQY
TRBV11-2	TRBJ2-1	ASSLDFSAHEQF
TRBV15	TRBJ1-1	ATSRGGVGNTEAF
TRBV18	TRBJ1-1	ASSPGTGSSEAF
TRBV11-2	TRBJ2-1	ASSYTQGTPYNEQF
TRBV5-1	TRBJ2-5	ASSLGQGYLETQY
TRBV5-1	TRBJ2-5	ASSEGLRGSGTQY
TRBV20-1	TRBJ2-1	SARHPSSYNEQF
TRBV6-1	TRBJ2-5	ASRKTSWETQY
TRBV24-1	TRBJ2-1	ATSDFGTLNNEQF
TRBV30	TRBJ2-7	AWSGAHEQY
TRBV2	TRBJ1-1	ASSEQGAEAF
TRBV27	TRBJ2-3	ASSLEGGITDTQY
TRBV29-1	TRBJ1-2	SVEMMGDTPNYGYT
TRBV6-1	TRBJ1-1	ASRQPTGEAAF
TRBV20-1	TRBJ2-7	SAGQGNYEQY
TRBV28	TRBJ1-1	ASSLITEAF
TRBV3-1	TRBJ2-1	ASSQGTAGGYNEQF
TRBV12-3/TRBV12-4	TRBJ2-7	ASSLEGSGYWFHEQY
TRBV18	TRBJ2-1	ASSPPIGGWSSYNEQF
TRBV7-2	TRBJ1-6	ASSSRAGSPLH
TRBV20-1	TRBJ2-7	SARILRESYEQY
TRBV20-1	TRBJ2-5	SARDVGRELWGTQY
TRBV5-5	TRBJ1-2	ASSFNSESGGYT
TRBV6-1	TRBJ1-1	ASHKSGRMNTEAF
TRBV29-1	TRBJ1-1	SVEVRGQQNTEAF
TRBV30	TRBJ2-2	AWSSQARHTGELF
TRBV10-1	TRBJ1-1	ARTFAKPSEAF
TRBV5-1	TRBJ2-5	ASSSGPAETQY
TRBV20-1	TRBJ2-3	SAPGGFSTDTQY
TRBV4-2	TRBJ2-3	ASSPDSPTDTQY
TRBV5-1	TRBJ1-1	ASSWEIGTMNTEAF
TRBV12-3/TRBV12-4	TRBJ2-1	ASSPGTSAEF
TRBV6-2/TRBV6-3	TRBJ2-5	ASSTNRGAWETQY
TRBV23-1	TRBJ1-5	ASSQRDPGCLQPQH
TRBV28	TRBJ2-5	ASSGEGIQETQY
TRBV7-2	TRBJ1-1	ASSSRTVHTEAF
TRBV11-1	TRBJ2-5	ASSKGLAGKTQY
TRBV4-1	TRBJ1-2	ASSHGTGNYGYT
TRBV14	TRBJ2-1	ASSQVGSGRTEQF
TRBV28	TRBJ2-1	ASSFWRGTT